The 14 T cell receptor beta chains below all came from one sample that was sequenced in a study of T cell responses to AZD1222 COVID-19 vaccine. Method: immunoSEQ multiplex PCR; TCRdb's copy keeps in-frame clones and lacks some. The table records about 160,000 clones, about 91% of them present only once. The sequencing here drew on peripheral blood, taken 28 days after the second AZD1222 dose. Every receptor here comes from an adult who received the AZD1222 COVID-19 vaccine.

This CDR3 reads CASSKALWDRDGIETQYF. The CDR3 coding sequence is TGTGCCAGCAGCAAAGCCCTTTGGGACAGGGATGGGATAGAGACCCAGTACTTC. The chain uses TRBV21-1 and TRBJ2-5; the table's D call, TRBD1, has no DNA check behind it. TRBV21-1 counts as a pseudogene. The CDR3 contains 18 residues.

CDR3 loop: CASSRGGDSHEAFF. DNA for the CDR3: TGTGCCAGTAGCAGGGGTGGGGACAGCCATGAAGCTTTCTTT. The chain couples TRBV19 to TRBJ1-1; 7 bases line up with TRBD1. Trimming at V came to 6 bases and at J to 7 bases, leaving 11 bases not matched to a gene. Germline V gives CDR1 LNHDA, CDR2 SQIVND (reference sequence). CDR3 size: 14 residues.

The chain employs TRBV19 and TRBJ1-2; D remains unclear. Germline values: CDR1 LNHDA, CDR2 SQIVND (reference sequence). The ends were cut back, 0 bases at V and 3 bases at J, with 11 bases in the middle. The CDR3 totals 15 residues. CDR3 DNA: TGTGCCAGTAGTATAGAGGCCTGGGCGGACTATGGCTACACCTTC. Its protein product is CASSIEAWADYGYTF.

V is TRBV19 and J is TRBJ1-6; weak D call: TRBD1 (5 bases). Germline loops: CDR1 LNHDA, CDR2 SQIVND (reference sequence). The germline V and J ends were trimmed by 7 bases and 7 bases, with 14 bases remaining between them. The CDR3 length is 14 residues. CDR3 coding DNA: TGTGCCAGTACGTCGACAGTTATGAATTCACCCCTCCACTTT. The encoded protein is CASTSTVMNSPLHF. Combining the CDR3 with reference TRBV19 and TRBJ1-6 gives the whole variable domain DGGITQSPKYLFRKEGQNVTLSCEQNLNHDAMYWYRQDPGQGLRLIYYSQIVNDFQKGDIAEGYSVSREKKESFPLTVTSAQKNPTAFYLCASTSTVMNSPLHFGNGTRLTVT.

The V gene is TRBV10-3, the J gene TRBJ2-1, with D unresolved. Germline V CDR1 and CDR2: ENHRY, SYGVKD. V was clipped by 4 bases and J by 6 bases, with 10 bases between them. The CDR3 sequence is 13 residues long. DNA for the CDR3: TGTGCCATCAGTGCGGGCAACCTCAATGAGCAGTTCTTC. It specifies CAISAGNLNEQFF.

This clone occurred once. The CDR3 loop reads CASSLDHTGELFF. The DNA for the CDR3 is TGTGCCAGCAGTCTGGACCACACCGGGGAGCTGTTTTTT. The rearrangement links TRBV12-3 or TRBV12-4 to TRBJ2-2; D gene ambiguous. CDR3 size: 13 residues. V was trimmed by 5 bases and J by 3 bases, leaving 7 bases between them.

This clone came up once. CDR3 sequence reads: CASSPTCSGGACEQFF. Written as DNA, the CDR3 is TGTGCCAGCAGTCCTACCTGCAGCGGGGGGGCCTGTGAGCAGTTCTTC. The V call is TRBV27, the J call TRBJ2-1; 10 nucleotides align to TRBD2. Germline V gene sequence: CDR1 MNHEY, CDR2 SMNVEV (reference sequence). The length of the CDR3 is 16 residues. V was clipped by 5 bases and J by 9 bases; unmatched bases: 13.

This chain links TRBV10-3 with TRBJ2-5; D unresolved. V was clipped by 6 bases and J by 0 bases, with 8 bases between them. CDR3 length equals 13 residues. The germline V gene encodes CDR1 ENHRY and CDR2 SYGVKD. The CDR3 spells CAIRRADQETQYF. CDR3 bases: TGTGCCATCAGACGGGCCGACCAAGAGACCCAGTACTTC.

This clone was observed a single time. The chain employs TRBV9 and TRBJ1-1; D gene unclear. With 3 bases removed from V and 3 bases from J, the gap between germline ends came to 6 bases. In germline, CDR1 is SGDLS, CDR2 YYNGEE. The CDR3 extends over 12 amino acids. CDR3 sequence: CASSGAYTEAFF. The DNA for the CDR3 is TGTGCCAGCAGCGGGGCTTACACTGAAGCTTTCTTT.

V gene TRBV5-5 combines with J gene TRBJ1-2; TRBD1 matches at 7 bases. Germline lookup yields CDR1 SGHKS and CDR2 YYEKEE (reference sequence). The CDR3 contains 17 residues. V shed 4 bases, J shed 4 bases, and the junction held 16 bases outside the gene matches. The CDR3 spells CASSTARQGGLIYGYTF. In DNA, the CDR3 is TGTGCCAGCAGCACAGCGAGACAGGGTGGGTTGATCTATGGCTACACCTTC. The full variable domain, rest sourced from reference TRBV5-5 and TRBJ1-2, is DAGVTQSPTHLIKTRGQQVTLRCSPISGHKSVSWYQQVLGQGPQFIFQYYEKEERGRGNFPDRFSARQFPNYSSELNVNALLLGDSALYLCASSTARQGGLIYGYTFGSGTRLTVV.

V usage is TRBV30 and J usage is TRBJ1-2, with D unclear. V was clipped by 8 bases and J by 8 bases, with 18 bases between them. Germline V lookup: CDR1 GTSNPN, CDR2 SVGIG (reference sequence). This CDR3 region has 12 residues. The CDR3 nucleotides read TGTGCCCGGATCCGGGGAACGGGGGGCTACACCTTC. Translation: CARIRGTGGYTF.

The chain combines TRBV12-5 with TRBJ1-1; 7 nucleotides match TRBD1. The CDR3 consists of 19 residues. Germline V gene lookup returns CDR1 LGHNT and CDR2 FRNRAP. J was trimmed by 4 bases and V by 0 bases; bases with no gene match: 17. CDR3 sequence reads: CASGLVRVAGGSRSTEAFF. The DNA for the CDR3 is TGTGCTAGTGGTTTGGTACGCGTGGCAGGGGGAAGTCGAAGCACTGAAGCTTTCTTT.

This clone was observed once. This sequence joins TRBV7-9 and TRBJ2-5, with 8 bases aligning to TRBD2. The CDR3 covers 13 residues. V lost 11 bases to trimming and J lost 1 base; unmatched junction nucleotides: 6. Germline values: CDR1 SEHNR, CDR2 FQNEAQ (reference sequence). The CDR3 is CASGGRTQETQYF. The DNA for the CDR3 is TGTGCCTCTGGCGGGAGGACCCAAGAGACCCAGTACTTC.

The J gene is TRBJ1-1, the V gene TRBV7-8; no clear D gene. V was shortened by 5 bases and J by 1 base, with 8 bases between the two germline ends. In germline, CDR1 is SGHVS, CDR2 FQNEAQ. The CDR3 consists of 13 residues. DNA for the CDR3: TGTGCCAGCAGCCCCAAACCGAACACTGAAGCTTTCTTT. Translation: CASSPKPNTEAFF.